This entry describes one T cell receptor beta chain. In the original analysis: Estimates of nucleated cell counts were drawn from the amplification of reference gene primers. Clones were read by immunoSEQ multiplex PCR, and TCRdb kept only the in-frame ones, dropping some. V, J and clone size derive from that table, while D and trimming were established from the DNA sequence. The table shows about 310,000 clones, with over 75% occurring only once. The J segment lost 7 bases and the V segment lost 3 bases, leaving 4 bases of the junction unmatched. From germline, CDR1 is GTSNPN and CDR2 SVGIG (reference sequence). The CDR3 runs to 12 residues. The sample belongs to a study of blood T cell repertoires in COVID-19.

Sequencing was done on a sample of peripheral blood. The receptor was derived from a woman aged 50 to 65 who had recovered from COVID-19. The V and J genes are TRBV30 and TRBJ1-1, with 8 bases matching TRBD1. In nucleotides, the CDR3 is TGTGCCTGGAGGAGGGACAGGAATGAAGCTTTCTTT. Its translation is CAWRRDRNEAFF.